A single sample gave rise to the 26 T cell receptor beta chains below, sequenced in a study of read filtering for tumor transcriptome and immune sequencing (dated by TCRdb to the early 2020s). Sequencing instrument: Illumina HiSeq 4000. The Immunoverse kit was used to build TCR libraries from 400 to 500 ng RNA, with molecular barcoded adaptors covering alpha/delta and beta/gamma chains. The raw public data were reprocessed by TCRdb itself: fastp quality trimming at Q25, MiXCR clonotype calling, in-frame beta chains only. All rows with the same CDR3 protein become a single entry with the most common DNA and genes. This sample holds approximately 58,000 distinct CDR3 sequences; roughly 20% were observed only once. Roughly 15% of the sample rests with the top ten. Sequenced material: a population of CD138-negative cells sorted from bone marrow. The cell subset or site label on this specimen signifies: bone marrow mononuclear cells depleted of CD138+ plasma/myeloma cells by negative magnetic selection. These receptor sequences come from a donor at least 40 years old with multiple myeloma.

This clonotype was seen ten or more times. The genes are TRBV29-1 and TRBJ2-5; D possibly corresponds to TRBD1 (6 bases). V lost 7 bases to trimming and J lost 5 bases, with 11 bases between them. CDR3 length: 11 residues. The V gene's germline CDR1 is SQVTM and CDR2 ANQGSEA. The CDR3 nucleotides are TGCAGCGCATGGGGGCAGGAGACCCAGTACTTC. Translating it yields CSAWGQETQYF.

This clonotype was picked up many times. V is TRBV2 and J is TRBJ2-7; no reliable D call. Trimming removed 4 bases at V and 7 bases at J, with 14 bases between. The CDR3 is made up of 13 amino acids. The germline CDR1 and CDR2 sequences are SNHLY and FYNNEI. The CDR3: CASSASALREQYF. The CDR3 nucleotides are TGTGCCAGCAGTGCTTCGGCCCTCAGGGAGCAGTACTTC.

About this clonotype itself: The germline gene is not matched at one end of the junction; a read error may be the cause. The chain is built from TRBV10-2 and TRBJ2-2; D perhaps matches TRBD1 (6 bases). From germline, CDR1 is WSHSY and CDR2 SAAADI. The CDR3 covers 14 residues. This chain's CDR3 is CACLGTTNTGELFF. The CDR3 coding sequence is TGCGCCTGTTTGGGGACAACGAACACCGGGGAGTTGTTTTTT.

This clonotype was observed many times. The rearrangement links TRBV28 to TRBJ1-1; tentative D call: TRBD1 (5 bases). The CDR3 is 14 amino acids. Trimming left V 5 bases short and J 5 bases short, with 15 bases between. Germline V gene lookup returns CDR1 MDHEN and CDR2 SYDVKM. The CDR3 loop reads CASSPARGRTEAFF. CDR3 nucleotide sequence: TGTGCCAGCAGTCCAGCCCGGGGCCGGACTGAAGCTTTCTTT.

This clonotype was seen many times. This chain uses TRBV19 with TRBJ2-2; D unclear. The germline V and J ends were trimmed by 7 bases and 5 bases, with 5 bases remaining between them. There are 11 residues in the CDR3. The germline V gene encodes CDR1 LNHDA and CDR2 SQIVND (reference sequence). In DNA form, the CDR3 reads TGTGCCAGTAAAACTACCGGGGAGCTGTTTTTT. It codes for CASKTTGELFF. The full variable domain, in which reference TRBV19 and TRBJ2-2 provide the parts outside the CDR3, is DGGITQSPKYLFRKEGQNVTLSCEQNLNHDAMYWYRQDPGQGLRLIYYSQIVNDFQKGDIAEGYSVSREKKESFPLTVTSAQKNPTAFYLCASKTTGELFFGEGSRLTVL.

This clonotype was observed many times. This chain joins TRBV7-9 and TRBJ2-5; the match to TRBD1 covers 9 bases. This CDR3 comprises 15 residues. Per germline, CDR1 SEHNR and CDR2 FQNEAQ (reference sequence). The J segment lost 5 bases and the V segment lost 5 bases, leaving 9 bases of the junction unmatched. The CDR3 here is CASSPNRDRVETQYF. CDR3 nucleotides: TGTGCCAGCAGCCCAAACCGGGACAGGGTGGAGACCCAGTACTTC.

The chain combines TRBV19 with TRBJ2-7; 9 bases are shared with TRBD2. The CDR3 consists of 15 residues. Germline assignment: CDR1 LNHDA and CDR2 SQIVND (reference sequence). J was trimmed by 9 bases and V by 3 bases; bases with no gene match: 12. For the CDR3, the DNA is TGTGCCAGTAGTATGGTTTCTAGCGGGAAGAACGGGCAGTACTTC. Protein: CASSMVSSGKNGQYF. Using reference TRBV19 and TRBJ2-7 for the parts outside the CDR3, the full variable domain is DGGITQSPKYLFRKEGQNVTLSCEQNLNHDAMYWYRQDPGQGLRLIYYSQIVNDFQKGDIAEGYSVSREKKESFPLTVTSAQKNPTAFYLCASSMVSSGKNGQYFGPGTRLTVT.

This clonotype was detected many times. The chain carries TRBV9 and TRBJ2-3, with D perhaps matching TRBD2 (5 bases). Per germline, CDR1 SGDLS and CDR2 YYNGEE. The V end was cut by 2 bases, the J end by 0 bases, with 10 bases between. The CDR3 length is 15 residues. The DNA of the CDR3 is TGTGCCAGCAGCGTTTCAGAGCGGAGCACAGATACGCAGTATTTT. This codes for CASSVSERSTDTQYF.

This clonotype was counted once. A read error may explain this, as a much larger clone is one base away. V gene TRBV6-5 combines with J gene TRBJ2-3, with D possibly matching TRBD2 (5 bases). Germline V gene sequence: CDR1 MNHEY, CDR2 SVGAGI. This CDR3 is built from 14 residues. The V and J ends lost 5 bases and 5 bases respectively, with 14 bases between them. The CDR3 reads CASSEVREGDTQYF. The CDR3 bases are TGTGCCAGCAGTGAAGTCCGCGAGGGAGATACGCAGTATTTT.

This clonotype was seen at least ten times. The chain employs TRBV29-1 and TRBJ2-5; the D is unclear. The CDR3 runs 10 residues. Trimming cost V 6 bases and J 3 bases, with 5 bases left between them. Germline V gene lookup returns CDR1 SQVTM and CDR2 ANQGSEA. CDR3: CSVVKETQYF. The CDR3 DNA is TGCAGCGTCGTGAAAGAGACCCAGTACTTC.

About this clonotype itself: The junction does not match germline at one end; this may be a read error. The gene calls are TRBV10-3 and TRBJ2-2; 8 bases are shared with TRBD1. This CDR3 spans 15 amino acids. CDR1 ENHRY and CDR2 SYGVKD come from the germline V gene. The CDR3 region has the DNA TGTGCCATCACCGACAGGGGACGGAATACCGGGGAGCTGCTTTTT. This codes for CAITDRGRNTGELLF.

This clonotype was seen many times. The DNA of the CDR3 is TGCGCCAGCAGCTTGGAATTGGTCTACGAGCAGTACTTC. Protein product: CASSLELVYEQYF. The chain combines TRBV5-1 with TRBJ2-7; D is uncertain. CDR1 is SGHRS and CDR2 is YFSETQ in the germline V gene. The CDR3 runs to 13 residues. V was pared by 0 bases and J by 3 bases, with 7 bases between.

A note on this clonotype: A read error may be the cause here, since a much bigger clone is one base away. No conserved phenylalanine or tryptophan ends this CDR3, so it is likely a read error. The genes are TRBV6-6 and TRBJ2-5, with D hard to call. Trimming shortened V by 3 bases and J by 5 bases, and 7 bases separated the two germline ends. The CDR3 sequence is 12 residues long. Germline loops: CDR1 MNHNY, CDR2 SVGAGI (reference sequence). This chain's CDR3 is CASSYKAETQYS. Written as DNA, the CDR3 is TGTGCCAGCAGTTATAAGGCTGAGACCCAGTACTCC.

This clonotype is classed as medium-sized (0.01 to 0.1%). This chain connects TRBV28 to TRBJ2-1, with D possibly TRBD1 on 6 matching bases. The CDR3 has 14 amino acids. Between the trimmed V and J ends, which lost 8 bases and 0 bases, there was a span of 11 bases. Germline V gene lookup returns CDR1 MDHEN and CDR2 SYDVKM. The CDR3 DNA is TGTGCCAGCGTCAGGGGATACTCCTACAATGAGCAGTTCTTC. Translating it yields CASVRGYSYNEQFF.

This clonotype was detected ten times or more. V and J are TRBV28 and TRBJ2-3, with D unclear. The CDR3 is 12 amino acids. The germline V gene encodes CDR1 MDHEN and CDR2 SYDVKM. With 2 bases removed from V and 3 bases from J, the gap between germline ends came to 3 bases. The CDR3 DNA reads TGTGCCAGCAGTTTACAGACAGATACGCAGTATTTT. It codes for CASSLQTDTQYF. Filled out from reference TRBV28 and TRBJ2-3, the complete variable domain reads DVKVTQSSRYLVKRTGEKVFLECVQDMDHENMFWYRQDPGLGLRLIYFSYDVKMKEKGDIPEGYSVSREKKERFSLILESASTNQTSMYLCASSLQTDTQYFGPGTRLTVL.

The chain combines TRBV19 with TRBJ2-7, with TRBD2 matching 7 bases. The germline CDR1 and CDR2 sequences are LNHDA and SQIVND (reference sequence). The CDR3 contains 16 residues. J lost 2 bases, V lost 4 bases, and 11 bases had no gene match. CDR3 residues: CASSTDGAGAPYEQYF. CDR3 nucleotides: TGTGCCAGTAGTACCGATGGCGCGGGAGCCCCCTACGAGCAGTACTTC.

This clonotype has ten or more counts. This chain connects TRBV7-3 to TRBJ2-5, with a possible D match to TRBD1 (6 bases). Trimming shortened V by 4 bases and J by 2 bases, and 8 bases separated the two germline ends. In germline, CDR1 is SGHTA, CDR2 FQGTGA. The CDR3 length is 13 residues. The CDR3 sequence is CASSSGQQETQYF. Here the CDR3 DNA reads TGTGCCAGCAGCTCAGGACAGCAAGAGACCCAGTACTTC.

This clonotype has ten or more counts. The chain's CDR3 is CASSPSPSGESNEQFF. The CDR3 DNA follows: TGTGCCAGCAGCCCCTCCCCCAGCGGGGAAAGTAATGAGCAGTTCTTC. The genes are TRBV11-2 and TRBJ2-1; the match to TRBD2 covers 7 bases. CDR1 SGHAT and CDR2 FQNNGV come from the germline V gene. This CDR3 contains 16 residues. V shed 5 bases, J shed 7 bases, and the junction held 14 bases outside the gene matches. Variable domain in full (rest from reference TRBV11-2 and TRBJ2-1): EAGVAQSPRYKIIEKRQSVAFWCNPISGHATLYWYQQILGQGPKLLIQFQNNGVVDDSQLPKDRFSAERLKGVDSTLKIQPAKLEDSAVYLCASSPSPSGESNEQFFGPGTRLTVL.

This clonotype was observed a few times. The chain is built from TRBV7-3 and TRBJ2-5, with 9 positions matching TRBD1. The CDR3 is made up of 13 amino acids. J gave up 4 bases and V 4 bases, and 1 base lay outside the gene matches. The germline V gene encodes CDR1 SGHTA and CDR2 FQGTGA. This chain's CDR3 is CASSWGQGETQYF. Written as DNA, the CDR3 is TGTGCCAGCAGCTGGGGACAGGGAGAGACCCAGTACTTC.

Comments on this clonotype: One base away lies a much larger clone, so this may be a sequencing read error. DNA of the CDR3: TGTGCCAACGGGCCGACAGGGAAAGAGACCCAGTACTTC. Its translation is CANGPTGKETQYF. The genes are TRBV12-3 or TRBV12-4 and TRBJ2-5; 7 nucleotides agree with TRBD1. V dropped 10 bases and J dropped 3; count of bases not matched to a gene: 8. This CDR3 is built from 13 residues.

There are a few counts of this clonotype. The chain uses TRBV2 and TRBJ1-5; D might be TRBD1 (5 bases). The CDR3 is 12 amino acids. Germline assignment: CDR1 SNHLY and CDR2 FYNNEI. V was pared by 6 bases and J by 9 bases, with 12 bases between. In nucleotides, the CDR3 is TGTGCCAGCAGCCCAGGGTCAGGGCCCCAGCATTTT. This gives the protein CASSPGSGPQHF.

This clonotype was detected ten times or more. This sequence joins TRBV10-3 and TRBJ2-7; TRBD1 matches 7 bases. With 10 bases clipped from V and 0 bases from J, the junction kept 6 bases outside the gene matches. This CDR3 comprises 13 residues. Germline CDR1 ENHRY, CDR2 SYGVKD. CDR3 region: CATRDSSSYEQYF. The CDR3 DNA follows: TGTGCCACCCGGGACAGCAGCTCCTACGAGCAGTACTTC.

Remarks on this clonotype: A much larger clone differs from this one at a single base, so this may be a read error. The CDR3 protein is CASNPGALPYEQYF. CDR3 nucleotide sequence: TGTGCCAGCAACCCAGGGGCCCTCCCCTACGAGCAGTACTTC. The J gene is TRBJ2-7, the V gene TRBV28, with D possibly being TRBD1 (6 bases). Germline values: CDR1 MDHEN, CDR2 SYDVKM. The germline V and J ends were trimmed by 7 bases and 2 bases, with 15 bases remaining between them. The CDR3 extends over 14 amino acids.

This clonotype was seen at least ten times. The chain couples TRBV20-1 to TRBJ1-6, with TRBD1 identical over 8 bases. Germline lookup yields CDR1 DFQATT and CDR2 SNEGSKA (reference sequence). This CDR3 is 15 amino acids long. Unmatched junction bases numbered 8, after V lost 5 bases and J lost 5 bases. The CDR3 bases are TGCAGTGCTCGGACCCAGACAGGGGATAATTCACCCCTCCACTTT. Amino acid sequence: CSARTQTGDNSPLHF.

This clonotype was counted many times. The V gene is TRBV5-1, the J gene TRBJ2-3, with 12 bases aligning to TRBD2. The J segment lost 2 bases and the V segment lost 2 bases, leaving 6 bases of the junction unmatched. The V gene's germline CDR1 is SGHRS and CDR2 YFSETQ. This CDR3 is 17 amino acids long. CDR3 sequence reads: CASSFLTSGGTTDTQYF. CDR3 DNA: TGCGCCAGCAGCTTCCTAACTAGCGGGGGGACCACAGATACGCAGTATTTT.

This clonotype was seen more than once but under ten times. The chain employs TRBV5-4 and TRBJ1-6; TRBD1 agrees at 9 bases. There are 14 residues in the CDR3. The ends lost 0 bases at V and 9 bases at J; junction bases unmatched: 1. Per germline, CDR1 SGHNT and CDR2 YYREEE (reference sequence). The CDR3 nucleotides read TGTGCCAGCAGCTTGGGACAGGGGGGTTCACCCCTCCACTTT. Amino acid sequence: CASSLGQGGSPLHF.